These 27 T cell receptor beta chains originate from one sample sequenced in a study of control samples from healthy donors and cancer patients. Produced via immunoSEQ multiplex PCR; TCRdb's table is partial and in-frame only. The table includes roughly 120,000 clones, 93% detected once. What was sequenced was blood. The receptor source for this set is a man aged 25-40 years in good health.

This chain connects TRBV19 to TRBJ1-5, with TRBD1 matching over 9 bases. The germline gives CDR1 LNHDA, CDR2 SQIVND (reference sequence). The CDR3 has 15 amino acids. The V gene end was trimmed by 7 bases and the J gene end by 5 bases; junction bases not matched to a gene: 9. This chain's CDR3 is CASMGTGRLYQPQHF. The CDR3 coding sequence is TGTGCCAGTATGGGGACAGGGAGGCTCTATCAGCCCCAGCATTTT.

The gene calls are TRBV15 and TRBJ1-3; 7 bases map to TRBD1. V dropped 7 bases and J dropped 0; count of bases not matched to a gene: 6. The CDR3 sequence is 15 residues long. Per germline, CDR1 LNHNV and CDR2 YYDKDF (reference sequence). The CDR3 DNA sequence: TGTGCCACCATTTGGGACAGCACCTCTGGAAACACCATATATTTT. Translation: CATIWDSTSGNTIYF.

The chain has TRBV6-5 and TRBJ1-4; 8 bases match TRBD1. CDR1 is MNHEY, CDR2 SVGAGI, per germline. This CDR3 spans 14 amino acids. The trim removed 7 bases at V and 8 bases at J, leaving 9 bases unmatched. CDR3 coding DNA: TGTGCCAGCAAAAAGGGCAGGGGGCAGGAAAAACTGTTTTTT. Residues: CASKKGRGQEKLFF.

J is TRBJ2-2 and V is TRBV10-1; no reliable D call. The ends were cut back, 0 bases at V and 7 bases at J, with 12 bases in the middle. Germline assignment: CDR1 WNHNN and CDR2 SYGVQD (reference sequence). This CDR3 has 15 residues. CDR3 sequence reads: CASSESGLLSGELFF. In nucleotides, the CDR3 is TGCGCCAGCAGTGAGTCCGGGCTGCTAAGCGGGGAGCTGTTTTTT.

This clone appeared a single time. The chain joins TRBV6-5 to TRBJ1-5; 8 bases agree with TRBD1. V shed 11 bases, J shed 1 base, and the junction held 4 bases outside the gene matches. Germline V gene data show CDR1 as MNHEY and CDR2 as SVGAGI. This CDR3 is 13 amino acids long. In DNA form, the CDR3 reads TGTGCCGTAAACAGGGGGAGCAATCAGCCCCAGCATTTT. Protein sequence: CAVNRGSNQPQHF.

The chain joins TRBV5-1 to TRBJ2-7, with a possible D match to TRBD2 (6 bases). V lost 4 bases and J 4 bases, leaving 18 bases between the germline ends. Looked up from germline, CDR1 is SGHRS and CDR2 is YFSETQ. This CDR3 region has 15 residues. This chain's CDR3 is CASSDSQVRGYEQYF. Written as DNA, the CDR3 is TGCGCCAGCAGCGATAGCCAGGTCCGGGGGTACGAGCAGTACTTC.

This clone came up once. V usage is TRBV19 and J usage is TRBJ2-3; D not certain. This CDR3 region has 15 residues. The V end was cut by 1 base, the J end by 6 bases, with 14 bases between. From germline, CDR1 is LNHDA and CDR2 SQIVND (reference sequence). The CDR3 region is CASSIGRASMDTQYF. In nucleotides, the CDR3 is TGTGCCAGTAGTATAGGTAGGGCTTCCATGGATACGCAGTATTTT.

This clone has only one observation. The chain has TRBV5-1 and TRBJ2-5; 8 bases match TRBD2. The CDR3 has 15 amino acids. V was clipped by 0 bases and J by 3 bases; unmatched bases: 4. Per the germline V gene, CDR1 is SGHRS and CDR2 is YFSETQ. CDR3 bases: TGCGCCAGCAGCTTGGTGCTAGCGGGCGAAGAGACCCAGTACTTC. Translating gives CASSLVLAGEETQYF.

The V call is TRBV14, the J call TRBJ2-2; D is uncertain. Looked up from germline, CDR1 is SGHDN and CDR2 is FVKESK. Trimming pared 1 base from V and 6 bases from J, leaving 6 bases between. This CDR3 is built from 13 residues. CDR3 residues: CASSQVGSGELFF. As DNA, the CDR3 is TGTGCCAGCAGCCAAGTAGGGTCCGGGGAGCTGTTTTTT.

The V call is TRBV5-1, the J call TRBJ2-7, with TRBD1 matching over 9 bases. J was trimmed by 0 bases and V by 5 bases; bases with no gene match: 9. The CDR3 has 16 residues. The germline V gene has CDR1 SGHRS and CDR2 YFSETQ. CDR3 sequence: CASSFHRDRASYEQYF. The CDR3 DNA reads TGCGCCAGCAGTTTTCACCGGGACAGGGCCTCCTACGAGCAGTACTTC.

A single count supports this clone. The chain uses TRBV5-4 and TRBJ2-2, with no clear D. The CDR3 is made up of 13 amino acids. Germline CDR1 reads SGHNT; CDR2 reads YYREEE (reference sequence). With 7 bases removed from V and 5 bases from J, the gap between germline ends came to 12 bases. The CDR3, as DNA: TGTGCCAGCCGATCAGTAGGGACCGGGGAGCTGTTTTTT. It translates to CASRSVGTGELFF.

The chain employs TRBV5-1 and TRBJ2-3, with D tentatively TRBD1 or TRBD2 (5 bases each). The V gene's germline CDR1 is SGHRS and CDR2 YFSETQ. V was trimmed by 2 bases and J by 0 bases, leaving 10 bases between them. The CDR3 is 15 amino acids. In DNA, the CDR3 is TGCGCCAGCAGCTTCCCGGGGCAGAGCACAGATACGCAGTATTTT. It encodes CASSFPGQSTDTQYF.

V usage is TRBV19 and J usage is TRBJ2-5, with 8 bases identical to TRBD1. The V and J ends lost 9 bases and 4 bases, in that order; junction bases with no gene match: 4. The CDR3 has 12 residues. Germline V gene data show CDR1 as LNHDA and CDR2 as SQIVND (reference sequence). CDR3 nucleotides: TGTGCCAGCCGACAGGGGACAGAGACCCAGTACTTC. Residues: CASRQGTETQYF.

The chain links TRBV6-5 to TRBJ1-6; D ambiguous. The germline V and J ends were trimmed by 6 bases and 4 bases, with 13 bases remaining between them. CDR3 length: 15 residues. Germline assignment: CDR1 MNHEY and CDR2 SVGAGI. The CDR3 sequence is CASRRQEDYNSPLHF. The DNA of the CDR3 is TGTGCCAGCAGGAGACAAGAAGATTATAATTCACCCCTCCACTTT.

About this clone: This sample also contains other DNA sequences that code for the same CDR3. Here the CDR3 DNA reads TGTGCCAGCAGTTATTCCGGGACAGCCAATCAGCCCCAGCATTTT. It specifies CASSYSGTANQPQHF. The rearrangement uses TRBV6-6 and TRBJ1-5, with 7 bases aligning to TRBD1. CDR1 MNHNY and CDR2 SVGAGI come from the germline V gene (reference sequence). V was clipped by 3 bases and J by 3 bases; unmatched bases: 5. The CDR3 is 15 amino acids.

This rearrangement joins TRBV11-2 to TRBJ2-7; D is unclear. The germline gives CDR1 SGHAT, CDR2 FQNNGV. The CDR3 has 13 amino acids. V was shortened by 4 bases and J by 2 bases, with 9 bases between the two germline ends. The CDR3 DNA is TGTGCCAGCAGCTCGCCCCCGGCCTACGAGCAGTACGTC. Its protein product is CASSSPPAYEQYV.

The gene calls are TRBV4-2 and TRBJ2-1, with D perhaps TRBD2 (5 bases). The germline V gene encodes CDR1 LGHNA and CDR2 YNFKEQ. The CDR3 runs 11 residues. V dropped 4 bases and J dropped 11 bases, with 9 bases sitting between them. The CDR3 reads CASSPGEKQFF. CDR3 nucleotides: TGTGCCAGCAGCCCCGGGGAAAAGCAGTTCTTC.

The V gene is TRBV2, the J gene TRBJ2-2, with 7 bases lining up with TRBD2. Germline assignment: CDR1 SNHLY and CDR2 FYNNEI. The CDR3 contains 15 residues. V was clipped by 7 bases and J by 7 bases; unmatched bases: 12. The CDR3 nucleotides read TGTGCCAGCATCCCGGGCGTGGGAGGGAACGGGGAGCTGTTTTTT. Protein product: CASIPGVGGNGELFF.

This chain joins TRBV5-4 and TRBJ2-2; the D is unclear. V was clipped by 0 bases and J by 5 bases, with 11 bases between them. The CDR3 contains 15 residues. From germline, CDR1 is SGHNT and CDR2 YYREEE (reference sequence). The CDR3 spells CASSLGPTETGELFF. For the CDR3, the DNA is TGTGCCAGCAGCTTGGGGCCGACGGAGACCGGGGAGCTGTTTTTT. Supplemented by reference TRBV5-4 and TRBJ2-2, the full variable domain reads ETGVTQSPTHLIKTRGQQVTLRCSSQSGHNTVSWYQQALGQGPQFIFQYYREEENGRGNFPPRFSGLQFPNYSSELNVNALELDDSALYLCASSLGPTETGELFFGEGSRLTVL.

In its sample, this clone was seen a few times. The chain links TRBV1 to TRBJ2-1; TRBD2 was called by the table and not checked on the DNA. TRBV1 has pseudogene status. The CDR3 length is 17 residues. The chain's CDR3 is CTSSQCPGGTRDNEQFF. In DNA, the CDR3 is TGCACCAGCAGCCAGTGCCCGGGTGGGACTAGAGACAATGAGCAGTTCTTC.

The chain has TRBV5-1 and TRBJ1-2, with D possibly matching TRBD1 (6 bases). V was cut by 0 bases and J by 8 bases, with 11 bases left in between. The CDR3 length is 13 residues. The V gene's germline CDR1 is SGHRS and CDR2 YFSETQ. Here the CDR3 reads CASSLEGGRGYTF. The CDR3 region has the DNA TGCGCCAGCAGCTTGGAGGGGGGGAGGGGCTACACCTTC.

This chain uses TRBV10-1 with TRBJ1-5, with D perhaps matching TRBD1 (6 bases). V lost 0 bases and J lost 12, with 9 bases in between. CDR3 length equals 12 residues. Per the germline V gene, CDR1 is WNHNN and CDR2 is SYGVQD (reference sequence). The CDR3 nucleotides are TGCGCCAGCAGTGAGTCGGGCAGGGGCCAGCATTTT. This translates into CASSESGRGQHF.

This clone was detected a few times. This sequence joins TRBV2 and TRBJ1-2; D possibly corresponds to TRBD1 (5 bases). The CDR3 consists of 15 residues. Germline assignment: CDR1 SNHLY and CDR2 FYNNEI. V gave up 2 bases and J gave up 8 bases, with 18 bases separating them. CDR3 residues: CASSETRGLVEGYTF. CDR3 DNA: TGTGCCAGCAGTGAAACTAGGGGCTTGGTTGAAGGCTACACCTTC.

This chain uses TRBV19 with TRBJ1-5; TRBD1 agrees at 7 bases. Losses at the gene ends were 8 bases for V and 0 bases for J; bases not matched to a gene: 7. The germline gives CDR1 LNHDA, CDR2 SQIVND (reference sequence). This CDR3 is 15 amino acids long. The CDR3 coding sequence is TGTGCCAGTCTGGACAGGCCTAATAGCAATCAGCCCCAGCATTTT. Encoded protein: CASLDRPNSNQPQHF.

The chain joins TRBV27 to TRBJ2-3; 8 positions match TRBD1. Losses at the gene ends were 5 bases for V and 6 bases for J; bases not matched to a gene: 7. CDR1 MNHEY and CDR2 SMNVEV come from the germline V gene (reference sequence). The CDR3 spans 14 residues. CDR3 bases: TGTGCCAGCAGTCGACAGGGGCCAGGGGATACGCAGTATTTT. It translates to CASSRQGPGDTQYF.

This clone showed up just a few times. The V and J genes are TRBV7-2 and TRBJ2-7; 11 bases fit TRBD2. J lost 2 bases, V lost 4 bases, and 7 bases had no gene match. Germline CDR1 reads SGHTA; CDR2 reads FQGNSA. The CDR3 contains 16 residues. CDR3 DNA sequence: TGTGCCAGCAGCTCCGGCCTACTAGCGGGGGCCTACGAGCAGTACTTC. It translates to CASSSGLLAGAYEQYF.

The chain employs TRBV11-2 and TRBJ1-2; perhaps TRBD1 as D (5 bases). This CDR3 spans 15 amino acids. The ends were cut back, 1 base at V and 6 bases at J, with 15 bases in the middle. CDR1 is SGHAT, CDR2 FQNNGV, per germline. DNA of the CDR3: TGTGCCAGCAGCTTAGTCGGTACAGGATCGCATGGCTACACCTTC. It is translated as CASSLVGTGSHGYTF.